These T cell receptor beta chains were read from a single sample in a study of shared T cell receptors in the human thymus. Using immunoSEQ multiplex PCR, the repertoire was profiled, and TCRdb retains in-frame clones only, with some absent. The repertoire holds about 540,000 clones, with around three quarters as singletons. The same sample was also studied in work on human thymus T cells.

The specimen sequenced was thymocytes. These receptors were obtained from a boy younger than two with a congenital heart defect. The CDR3 runs from the conserved cysteine through the conserved F or W.

TRBV5-4 CASRGAYTGELFF
TRBV30 CAWSGADLSSYEQYF
TRBV2 CASPGLRGEQFF
TRBV4-3 CASSQERSSSTQYF
TRBV27 CASSPGTGRAFF
TRBV7-9 CASTTGKNTEAFF
TRBV28 CASSLGGGMGFADTQYF
TRBV5-8 CASSPDRGSEAFF
TRBV9 CASSAENGLVDEQFF
TRBV4-3 CASSQETGFSEKLFF
TRBV14 CASSQDPSDSYISGNTIYF
TRBV25-1 CASSLMGFSGGSNEKLFF
TRBV28 CASSFPGGTGHDYGYTF